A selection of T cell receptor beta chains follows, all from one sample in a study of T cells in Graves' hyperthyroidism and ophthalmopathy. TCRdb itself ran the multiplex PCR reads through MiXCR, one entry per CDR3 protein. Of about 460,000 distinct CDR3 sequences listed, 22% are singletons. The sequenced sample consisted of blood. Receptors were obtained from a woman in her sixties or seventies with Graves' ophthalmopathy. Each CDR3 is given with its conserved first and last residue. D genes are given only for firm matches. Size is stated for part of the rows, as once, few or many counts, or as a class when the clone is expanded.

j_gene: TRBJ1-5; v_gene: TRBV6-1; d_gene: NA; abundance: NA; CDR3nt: TGTGCCAGCAGTGAATATTTTTTGTATAGCCCTAATCAGCCCCAGCATTTT; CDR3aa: CASSEYFLYSPNQPQHF
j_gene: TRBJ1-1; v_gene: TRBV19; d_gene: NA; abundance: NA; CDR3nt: TGTGCCAGTAGTAAACAGGGCGCTGGGCTGAACACTGAAGCTTTCTTT; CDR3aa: CASSKQGAGLNTEAFF
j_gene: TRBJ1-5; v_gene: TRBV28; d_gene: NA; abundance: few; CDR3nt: TGTGCCAGCAGTTTTGGGCCAAACCAGCATTTT; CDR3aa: CASSFGPNQHF
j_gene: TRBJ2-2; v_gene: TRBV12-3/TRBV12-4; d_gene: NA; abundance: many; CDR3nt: TGTGCCAGCAGTTTTTTTCCCGGGGAGCTGTTTTTT; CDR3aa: CASSFFPGELFF
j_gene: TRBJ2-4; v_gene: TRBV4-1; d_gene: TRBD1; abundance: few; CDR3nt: TGCGCCAGCAGCCGAACAGGGGGCGGTAGCATTCAGTACTTC; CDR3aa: CASSRTGGGSIQYF
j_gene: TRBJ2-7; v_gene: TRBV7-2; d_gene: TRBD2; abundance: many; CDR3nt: TGTGCCAGCAGCTTCGCGGCGGGAGAAGGCTACGAGCAGTACTTC; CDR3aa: CASSFAAGEGYEQYF
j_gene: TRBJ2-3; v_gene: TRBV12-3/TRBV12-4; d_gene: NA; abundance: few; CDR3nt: TGTGCCAGCAGCCCCGTGAGGACACTAAGAAGCACAGATACGCAGTATTTT; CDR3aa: CASSPVRTLRSTDTQYF
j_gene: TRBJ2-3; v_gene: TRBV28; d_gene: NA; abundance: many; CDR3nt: TGTGCCAGCAGTTCCCCGTGGGGGGAAGCAGATACGCAGTATTTT; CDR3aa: CASSSPWGEADTQYF
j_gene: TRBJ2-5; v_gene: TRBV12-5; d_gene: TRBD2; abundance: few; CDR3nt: TGTGCTAGTGGTTTGGGGGGACTAGCGGGAGGAGAGACCCAGTACTTC; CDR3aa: CASGLGGLAGGETQYF
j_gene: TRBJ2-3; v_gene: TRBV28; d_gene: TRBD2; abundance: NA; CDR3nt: TGTGCCAGCAGTTTAGAAGGGCTGGGGACTAGGGTTTCACATACGCAGTATTTT; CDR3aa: CASSLEGLGTRVSHTQYF
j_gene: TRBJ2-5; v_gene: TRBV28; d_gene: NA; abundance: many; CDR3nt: TGTGCCAGCAGTTTCGGCCCGGAGCTGCAAGAGACCCAGTACTTC; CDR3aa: CASSFGPELQETQYF
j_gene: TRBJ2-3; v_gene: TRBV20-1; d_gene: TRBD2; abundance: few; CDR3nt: TGCAGTGCTAGAGATTTAGGCGGGAGGGCCAGCCCAGATACGCAGTATTTT; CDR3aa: CSARDLGGRASPDTQYF
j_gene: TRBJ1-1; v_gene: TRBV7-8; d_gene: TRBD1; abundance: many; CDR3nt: TGTGCCAGCAGCCCCGAACGACAGGGGGGAAACACTGAAGCTTTCTTT; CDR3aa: CASSPERQGGNTEAFF
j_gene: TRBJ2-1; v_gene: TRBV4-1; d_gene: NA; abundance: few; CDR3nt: TGCGCCAGCAGCCAAGATTGGTTGCTAGGGACGAACGAGCAGTTCTTC; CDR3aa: CASSQDWLLGTNEQFF
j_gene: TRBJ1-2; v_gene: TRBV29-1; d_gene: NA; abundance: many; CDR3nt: TGCAGCGTCGATTACGGACGTAACTATGGCTACACCTTC; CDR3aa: CSVDYGRNYGYTF
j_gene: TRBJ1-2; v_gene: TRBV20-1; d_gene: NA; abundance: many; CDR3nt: TGCAGTGCTAGGATACGACAGTCCACCTATGGCTACACCTTC; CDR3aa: CSARIRQSTYGYTF
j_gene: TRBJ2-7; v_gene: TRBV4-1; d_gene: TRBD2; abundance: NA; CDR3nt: TGCGCCAGCAGCCAAGATGGCGGTAGCGGGGGTTCCTCCTACGAGCAGTACTTC; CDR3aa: CASSQDGGSGGSSYEQYF
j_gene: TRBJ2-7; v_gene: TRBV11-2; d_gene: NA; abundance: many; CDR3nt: TGTGCCAGCAGTCCAAACGCCTACGAGCAGTACTTC; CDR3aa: CASSPNAYEQYF
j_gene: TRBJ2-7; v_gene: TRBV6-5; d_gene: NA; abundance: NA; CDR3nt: TGTACCAGCAGTTACTCCAGGGTTTCCCCCGAGCAGTACTTC; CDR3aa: CTSSYSRVSPEQYF
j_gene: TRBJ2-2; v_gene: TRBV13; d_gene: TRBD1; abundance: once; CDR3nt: TGTGCCAGCAGGAAAATTCGGGACAGGGTTGGGTCAAACACCGGGGAGCTGTTTTTT; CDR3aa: CASRKIRDRVGSNTGELFF